This T cell receptor beta chain emerged from a study of blood T cell repertoires in COVID-19. TCRdb's copy holds only in-frame clones and misses some; the assay was immunoSEQ multiplex PCR. The sample holds 110,000 to 150,000 clones; 75% to 85% are singletons and the top ten take 3.5% to 4.5%. Germline loops: CDR1 SGDLS, CDR2 YYNGEE. CDR3 length equals 15 residues. The J segment lost 0 bases and the V segment lost 4 bases, leaving 5 bases of the junction unmatched. The gene calls are TRBV9 and TRBJ2-3; TRBD2 matches 7 bases. The source is a man in his fifties or sixties with acute or convalescent COVID-19. Specimen: peripheral blood. CDR3: CASSKGLQSTDTQYF. The CDR3 DNA reads TGTGCCAGCAGCAAGGGACTACAAAGCACAGATACGCAGTATTTT.